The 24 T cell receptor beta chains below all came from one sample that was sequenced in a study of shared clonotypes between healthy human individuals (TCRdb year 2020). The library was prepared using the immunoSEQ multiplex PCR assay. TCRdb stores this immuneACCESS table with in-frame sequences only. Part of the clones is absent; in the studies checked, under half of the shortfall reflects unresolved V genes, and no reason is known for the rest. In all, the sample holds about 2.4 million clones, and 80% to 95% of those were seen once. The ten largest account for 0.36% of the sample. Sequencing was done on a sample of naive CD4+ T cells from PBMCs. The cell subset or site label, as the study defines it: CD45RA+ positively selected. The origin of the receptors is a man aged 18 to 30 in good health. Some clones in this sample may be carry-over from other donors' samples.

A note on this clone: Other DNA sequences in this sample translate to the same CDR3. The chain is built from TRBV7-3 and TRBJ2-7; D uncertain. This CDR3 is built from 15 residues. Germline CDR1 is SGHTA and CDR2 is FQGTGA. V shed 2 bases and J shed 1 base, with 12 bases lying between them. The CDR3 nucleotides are TGTGCCAGCAGCTTAGGCCCTGGGATTTCCTACGAGCAGTACTTC. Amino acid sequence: CASSLGPGISYEQYF.

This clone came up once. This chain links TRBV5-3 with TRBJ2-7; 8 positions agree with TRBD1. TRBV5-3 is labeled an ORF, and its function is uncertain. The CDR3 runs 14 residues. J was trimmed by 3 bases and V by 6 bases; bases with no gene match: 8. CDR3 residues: CARTRGQDRYEQYF. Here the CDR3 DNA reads TGTGCCAGAACCCGGGGACAGGACCGCTACGAGCAGTACTTC.

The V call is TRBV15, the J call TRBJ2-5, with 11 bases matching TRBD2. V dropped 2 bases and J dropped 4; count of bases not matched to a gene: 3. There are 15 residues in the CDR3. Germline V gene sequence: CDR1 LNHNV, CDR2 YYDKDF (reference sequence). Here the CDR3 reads CATSRTSGRLETQYF. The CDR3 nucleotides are TGTGCCACCAGCAGAACTAGCGGGAGACTAGAGACCCAGTACTTC.

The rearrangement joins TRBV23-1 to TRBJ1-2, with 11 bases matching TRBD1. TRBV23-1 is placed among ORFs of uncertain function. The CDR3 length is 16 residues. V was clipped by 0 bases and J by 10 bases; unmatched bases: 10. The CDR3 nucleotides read TGCGCCAGCAGTCAATCGACCCCCTGGACAGGGGGCCCCTACACCTTC. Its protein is CASSQSTPWTGGPYTF.

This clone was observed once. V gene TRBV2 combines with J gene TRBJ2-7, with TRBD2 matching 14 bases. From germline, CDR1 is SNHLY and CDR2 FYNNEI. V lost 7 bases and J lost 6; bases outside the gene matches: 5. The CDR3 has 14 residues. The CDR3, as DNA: TGTGCCAGCACCCCGGGACTAGCGGGAGTCGAGCAGTACTTC. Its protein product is CASTPGLAGVEQYF.

For the CDR3, the DNA is TGTGCCAGCAGCACGGGGTACGGGTCCTACGAGCAGTACTTC. This encodes CASSTGYGSYEQYF. The rearrangement uses TRBV7-2 and TRBJ2-7; perhaps TRBD2 as D (5 bases). V lost 5 bases to trimming and J lost 1 base, with 12 bases between them. CDR3 length: 14 residues. The V gene's germline CDR1 is SGHTA and CDR2 FQGNSA. The entire variable domain, with the rest obtained from reference TRBV7-2 and TRBJ2-7, is as follows: GAGVSQSPSNKVTEKGKDVELRCDPISGHTALYWYRQSLGQGLEFLIYFQGNSAPDKSGLPSDRFSAERTGGSVSTLTIQRTQQEDSAVYLCASSTGYGSYEQYFGPGTRLTVT.

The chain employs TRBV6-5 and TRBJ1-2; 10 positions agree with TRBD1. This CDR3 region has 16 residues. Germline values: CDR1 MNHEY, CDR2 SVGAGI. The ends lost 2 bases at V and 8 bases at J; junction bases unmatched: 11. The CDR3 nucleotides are TGTGCCAGCAGTTACCGGTCCCGGGACAGGGGAAGGGGCTACACCTTC. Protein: CASSYRSRDRGRGYTF.

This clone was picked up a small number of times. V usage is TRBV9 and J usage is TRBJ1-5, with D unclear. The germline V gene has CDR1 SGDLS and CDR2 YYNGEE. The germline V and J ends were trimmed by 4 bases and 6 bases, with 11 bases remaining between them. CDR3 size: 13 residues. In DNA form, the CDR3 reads TGTGCCAGCAGCACGGGAGGAGGTCAGCCCCAGCATTTT. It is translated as CASSTGGGQPQHF. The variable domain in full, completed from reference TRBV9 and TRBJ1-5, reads DSGVTQTPKHLITATGQRVTLRCSPRSGDLSVYWYQQSLDQGLQFLIQYYNGEERAKGNILERFSAQQFPDLHSELNLSSLELGDSALYFCASSTGGGQPQHFGDGTRLSIL.

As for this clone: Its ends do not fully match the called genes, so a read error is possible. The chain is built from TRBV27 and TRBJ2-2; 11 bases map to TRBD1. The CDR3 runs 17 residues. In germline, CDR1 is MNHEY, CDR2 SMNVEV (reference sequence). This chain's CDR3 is CASSLSGQGANTGELFF. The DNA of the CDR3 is TGTGCCAGCAGTTTATCCGGACAGGGGGCGAATACCGGGGAGCTGTTTTTT.

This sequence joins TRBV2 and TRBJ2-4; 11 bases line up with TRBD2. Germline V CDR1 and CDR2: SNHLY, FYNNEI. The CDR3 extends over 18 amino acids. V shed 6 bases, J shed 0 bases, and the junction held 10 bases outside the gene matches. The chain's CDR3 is CASRPEKLAGEAKNIQYF. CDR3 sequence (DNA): TGTGCCAGCAGGCCCGAGAAACTAGCGGGAGAAGCCAAAAACATTCAGTACTTC.

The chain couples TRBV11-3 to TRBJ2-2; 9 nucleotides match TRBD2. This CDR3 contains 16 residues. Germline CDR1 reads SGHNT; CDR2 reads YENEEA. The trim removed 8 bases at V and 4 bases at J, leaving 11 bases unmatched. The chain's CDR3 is CASRPGAGGVTGELFF. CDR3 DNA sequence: TGTGCCAGCCGGCCCGGGGCGGGAGGGGTCACCGGGGAGCTGTTTTTT.

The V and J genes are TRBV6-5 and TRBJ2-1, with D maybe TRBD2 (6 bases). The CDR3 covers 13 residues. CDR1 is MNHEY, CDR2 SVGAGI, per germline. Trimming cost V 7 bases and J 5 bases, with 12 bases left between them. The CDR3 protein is CASTRGIDNEQFF. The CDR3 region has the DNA TGTGCCAGCACTCGCGGGATCGACAATGAGCAGTTCTTC.

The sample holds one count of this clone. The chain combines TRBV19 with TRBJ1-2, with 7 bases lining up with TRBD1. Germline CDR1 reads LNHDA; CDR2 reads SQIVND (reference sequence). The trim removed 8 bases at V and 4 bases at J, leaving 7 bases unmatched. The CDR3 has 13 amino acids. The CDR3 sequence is CASSTGRSYGYTF. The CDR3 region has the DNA TGTGCCAGTTCGACAGGGAGGAGCTATGGCTACACCTTC.

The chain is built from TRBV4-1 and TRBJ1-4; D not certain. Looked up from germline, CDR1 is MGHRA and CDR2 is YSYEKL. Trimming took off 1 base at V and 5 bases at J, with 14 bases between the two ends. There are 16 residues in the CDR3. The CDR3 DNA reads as TGCGCCAGCAGCCAAGGACCCGGCCAGAGGAATGAAAAACTGTTTTTT. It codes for CASSQGPGQRNEKLFF.

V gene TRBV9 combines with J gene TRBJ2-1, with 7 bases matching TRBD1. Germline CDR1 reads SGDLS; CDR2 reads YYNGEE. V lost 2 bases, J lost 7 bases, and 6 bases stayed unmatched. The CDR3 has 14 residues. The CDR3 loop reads CASSVAGTANEQFF. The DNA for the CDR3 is TGTGCCAGCAGCGTGGCCGGGACAGCGAATGAGCAGTTCTTC.

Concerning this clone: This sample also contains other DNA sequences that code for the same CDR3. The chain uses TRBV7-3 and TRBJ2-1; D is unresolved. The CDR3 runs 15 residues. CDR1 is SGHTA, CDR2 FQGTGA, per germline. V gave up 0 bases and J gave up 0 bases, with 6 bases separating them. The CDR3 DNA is TGTGCCAGCAGCTTAACAAGAGACTCCTACAATGAGCAGTTCTTC. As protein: CASSLTRDSYNEQFF.

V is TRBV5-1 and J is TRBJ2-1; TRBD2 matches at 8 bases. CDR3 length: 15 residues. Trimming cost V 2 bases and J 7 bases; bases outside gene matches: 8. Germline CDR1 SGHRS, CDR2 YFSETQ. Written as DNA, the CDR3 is TGCGCCAGCAGCTTATCCGGACTAGCTGGAAATGAGCAGTTCTTC. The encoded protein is CASSLSGLAGNEQFF.

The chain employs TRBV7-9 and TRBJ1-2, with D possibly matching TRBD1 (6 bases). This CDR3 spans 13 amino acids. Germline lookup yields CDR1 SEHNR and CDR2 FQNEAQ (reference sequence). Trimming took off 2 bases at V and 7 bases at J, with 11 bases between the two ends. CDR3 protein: CASSLTGKIGYTF. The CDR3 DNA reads TGTGCCAGCAGCTTAACAGGGAAGATTGGCTACACCTTC. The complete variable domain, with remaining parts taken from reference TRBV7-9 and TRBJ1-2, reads DTGVSQNPRHKITKRGQNVTFRCDPISEHNRLYWYRQTLGQGPEFLTYFQNEAQLEKSRLLSDRFSAERPKGSFSTLEIQRTEQGDSAMYLCASSLTGKIGYTFGSGTRLTVV.

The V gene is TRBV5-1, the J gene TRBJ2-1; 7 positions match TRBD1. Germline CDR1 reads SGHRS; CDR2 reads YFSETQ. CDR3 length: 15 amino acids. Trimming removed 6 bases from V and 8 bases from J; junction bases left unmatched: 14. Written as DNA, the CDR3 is TGCGCCAGCACCTCCGACAGGGTTGGAACGGATGAGCAGTTCTTC. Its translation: CASTSDRVGTDEQFF.

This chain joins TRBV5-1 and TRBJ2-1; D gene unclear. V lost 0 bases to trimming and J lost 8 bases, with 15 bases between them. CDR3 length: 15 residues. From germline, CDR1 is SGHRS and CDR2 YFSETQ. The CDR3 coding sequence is TGCGCCAGCAGCTTGGAAGAGTCGGGTACATATGAGCAGTTCTTC. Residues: CASSLEESGTYEQFF.

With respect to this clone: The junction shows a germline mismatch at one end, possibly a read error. The CDR3 region has the DNA TGCGCCAGCAGCCAAGAACTGGGCGAGGGATACAACCTTAACTTC. Translating gives CASSQELGEGYNLNF. The chain has TRBV4-3 and TRBJ2-5, with D maybe TRBD2 (5 bases). Germline values: CDR1 LGHNA, CDR2 YSLEER. There are 15 residues in the CDR3.

CDR3 DNA: TGTGCCAGCAGCGCCCCGGCCGGGACTAGCGGGAGGACGAGCTCCTACAATGAGCAGTTCTTC. It is translated as CASSAPAGTSGRTSSYNEQFF. The rearrangement joins TRBV7-6 to TRBJ2-1, with 15 nucleotides matching TRBD2. The CDR3 contains 21 residues. Germline V gene data show CDR1 as SGHVS and CDR2 as FNYEAQ. J gave up 0 bases and V 5 bases, and 14 bases lay outside the gene matches.

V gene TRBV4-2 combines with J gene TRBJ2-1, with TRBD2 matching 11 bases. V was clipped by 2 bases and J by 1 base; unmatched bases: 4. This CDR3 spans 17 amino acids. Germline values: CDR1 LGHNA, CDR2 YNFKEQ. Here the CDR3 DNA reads TGTGCCAGCAGCCAAACACTAGCGGGAGTGTCCTACAATGAGCAGTTCTTC. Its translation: CASSQTLAGVSYNEQFF.

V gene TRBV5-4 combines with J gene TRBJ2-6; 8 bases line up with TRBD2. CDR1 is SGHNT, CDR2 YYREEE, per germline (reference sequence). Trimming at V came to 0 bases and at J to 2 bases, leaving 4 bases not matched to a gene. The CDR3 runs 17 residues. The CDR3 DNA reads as TGTGCCAGCAGCTTGGTCGGGAGGGGACCTGGGGCCAACGTCCTGACTTTC. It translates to CASSLVGRGPGANVLTF.